One T cell receptor (beta chain) is described in this entry. Its antigen is undetermined. The primer mix had 60 Vbeta and 13 Jbeta primers. Measured with immunoSEQ multiplex PCR; TCRdb has only the in-frame clones, and not every one. The sample shows about 160,000 clones, 60% to 80% of them seen only once. These data belong to a study of cytomegalovirus exposure and HLA in healthy donors. Study information: A preliminary data release comprised around 90 million unique TCRs obtained from HLA-typed donors.

This CDR3 has 15 residues. V lost 1 base and J lost 8, with 13 bases in between. The V gene's germline CDR1 is SGHRS and CDR2 YFSETQ. General study results and limits: Some public TCRs appeared in many individuals, while most sequences were rare.

The sample taken for sequencing was PBMCs. The chain recombines TRBV5-1 with TRBJ1-6, with D uncertain. The receptor was isolated from a man aged 25 to 45 in good health and CMV-seropositive. As DNA, the CDR3 is TGCGCCAGCAGCTTGCTGGCAGGTTCGGATTCACCCCTCCACTTT. Protein product: CASSLLAGSDSPLHF.